Presented here are 14 T cell receptor beta chains from one specimen sequenced in a study of blood T cell repertoires in COVID-19. The protocol was immunoSEQ multiplex PCR, while the TCRdb copy is restricted to in-frame clones and leaves out a portion. This table holds about 200,000 clones, almost 85% found once. The sequencing input was peripheral blood. The receptors derive from a woman aged 45-65 years with active or convalescent COVID-19.

The CDR3 is CAIMGDRGGYTF. For the CDR3, the DNA is TGTGCCATCATGGGGGACAGGGGTGGCTACACCTTC. V and J are TRBV10-3 and TRBJ1-2; 10 bases line up with TRBD1. Trimming cost V 7 bases and J 7 bases; bases outside gene matches: 3. This CDR3 has 12 amino acids. Per germline, CDR1 ENHRY and CDR2 SYGVKD.

This clone was recorded a few times. V gene TRBV7-9 combines with J gene TRBJ2-1, with TRBD1 as a possible D gene (5 bases). V lost 1 base and J 4 bases, leaving 14 bases between the germline ends. Germline loops: CDR1 SEHNR, CDR2 FQNEAQ (reference sequence). There are 16 residues in the CDR3. The CDR3 here is CASSLGTGESYNEQFF. In nucleotides, the CDR3 is TGTGCCAGCAGCTTAGGTACAGGAGAATCTTACAATGAGCAGTTCTTC.

The chain links TRBV7-2 to TRBJ2-1; D perhaps matches TRBD1 (6 bases). Germline loops: CDR1 SGHTA, CDR2 FQGNSA. V was clipped by 5 bases and J by 2 bases, with 13 bases between them. CDR3 length: 15 residues. The CDR3 coding sequence is TGTGCCAGCAGCGGGGGCTGGAGAGCCTACAATGAGCAGTTCTTC. It codes for CASSGGWRAYNEQFF.

V usage is TRBV28 and J usage is TRBJ1-5, with D possibly matching TRBD1 (5 bases). Trimming pared 3 bases from V and 5 bases from J, leaving 14 bases between. CDR3 length equals 15 residues. Germline CDR1 is MDHEN and CDR2 is SYDVKM. Written as DNA, the CDR3 is TGTGCCAGCAGTTTGTCGGGGGGGGAGTATCAGCCCCAGCATTTT. This sequence encodes CASSLSGGEYQPQHF.

The chain couples TRBV7-2 to TRBJ1-2; D is ambiguous. CDR3 length: 16 amino acids. Germline CDR1 and CDR2: SGHTA and FQGNSA. V dropped 2 bases and J dropped 1 base, with 14 bases sitting between them. The CDR3 is CASSLFAQSLNYGYTF. For the CDR3, the DNA is TGTGCCAGCAGCTTATTTGCACAGTCCCTTAACTATGGCTACACCTTC.

The chain joins TRBV28 to TRBJ2-1, with 7 bases lining up with TRBD2. Germline V gene sequence: CDR1 MDHEN, CDR2 SYDVKM. The CDR3 runs 16 residues. V lost 3 bases to trimming and J lost 4 bases; unmatched junction nucleotides: 9. The CDR3 region has the DNA TGTGCCAGCAGTTTCCCCATGGGCGGGAGTTACAATGAGCAGTTCTTC. Its translation: CASSFPMGGSYNEQFF.

This clone was counted between two and nine times. The chain has TRBV6-5 and TRBJ1-5; 8 nucleotides agree with TRBD1. The CDR3 spans 15 residues. Trimming cost V 6 bases and J 0 bases; bases outside gene matches: 4. The germline V gene encodes CDR1 MNHEY and CDR2 SVGAGI. CDR3: CASRRQGSSNQPQHF. CDR3 bases: TGTGCCAGCAGGAGACAGGGGTCTAGCAATCAGCCCCAGCATTTT.

The rearrangement joins TRBV3-1 (or the pseudogene TRBV3-2) to TRBJ2-1; 7 positions agree with TRBD2. CDR1 and CDR2 (germline): LGHDT, YNNKEL (reference sequence). Trimming at V came to 0 bases and at J to 2 bases, leaving 4 bases not matched to a gene. This CDR3 spans 16 amino acids. Here the CDR3 reads CASSQEGEGAYNEQFF. The CDR3 DNA reads as TGTGCCAGCAGCCAAGAAGGGGAGGGAGCCTACAATGAGCAGTTCTTC.

The chain joins TRBV2 to TRBJ2-4; D uncertain. Germline CDR1 is SNHLY and CDR2 is FYNNEI. The CDR3 totals 13 residues. Trimming stripped 2 bases from V and 0 bases from J, with 2 bases between. CDR3 loop: CASSELAKNIQYF. The CDR3 region has the DNA TGTGCCAGCAGTGAACTAGCCAAAAACATTCAGTACTTC. The full variable domain, completed using reference TRBV2 and TRBJ2-4, is EPEVTQTPSHQVTQMGQEVILRCVPISNHLYFYWYRQILGQKVEFLVSFYNNEISEKSEIFDDQFSVERPDGSNFTLKIRSTKLEDSAMYFCASSELAKNIQYFGAGTRLSVL.

DNA for the CDR3: TGTGCCAGCAGTGAAGAAGGCGGGGGTAGCAATCAGCCCCAGCATTTT. Its protein is CASSEEGGGSNQPQHF. This chain links TRBV6-1 with TRBJ1-5; possible D gene TRBD1, 5 bases. This CDR3 spans 16 amino acids. Germline CDR1 reads MNHNS; CDR2 reads SASEGT. The V end lost 1 base, the J end lost 0 bases, and 10 bases lay between the germline ends.

The CDR3 DNA reads as TGTGCCAGTAGTATCCCCGGGACAGGCCGATATAGCAATCAGCCCCAGCATTTT. Its translation is CASSIPGTGRYSNQPQHF. This rearrangement joins TRBV19 to TRBJ1-5, with 8 bases identical to TRBD1. Germline trimming cut 3 bases from V and 0 bases from J; bases unmatched to any gene: 10. This CDR3 has 18 residues. The germline gives CDR1 LNHDA, CDR2 SQIVND (reference sequence).

The rearrangement links TRBV5-1 to TRBJ2-5, with TRBD1 identical over 7 bases. The CDR3 loop spans 16 amino acids. Germline V gene lookup returns CDR1 SGHRS and CDR2 YFSETQ. The V and J ends lost 0 bases and 0 bases, in that order; junction bases with no gene match: 5. The CDR3 coding sequence is TGCGCCAGCAGCTTGGGGGGGACAGTTCACCAAGAGACCCAGTACTTC. This gives the protein CASSLGGTVHQETQYF.

This chain links TRBV15 with TRBJ2-3; tentative D call: TRBD2 (5 bases). V was cut by 0 bases and J by 5 bases, with 15 bases left in between. This CDR3 contains 16 residues. The V gene's germline CDR1 is LNHNV and CDR2 YYDKDF (reference sequence). The CDR3 DNA sequence: TGTGCCACCAGCAGAGAAACGGGGTACCAAGGAGATACGCAGTATTTT. This gives the protein CATSRETGYQGDTQYF.

CDR3 amino acids: CASSTADRITEAFF. The CDR3 DNA follows: TGTGCCAGCAGCACCGCTGACAGGATCACTGAAGCTTTCTTT. The chain links TRBV21-1 to TRBJ1-1; no check of the table's D call, TRBD1, against the DNA was made. TRBV21-1 is a pseudogene locus. CDR3 length: 14 residues.